These T cell receptor beta chains were read from a single sample in a study of T cell responses to AZD1222 COVID-19 vaccine. The repertoire was sequenced with immunoSEQ multiplex PCR; TCRdb's copy has only in-frame clones and lacks some. The repertoire has roughly 140,000 clones, around 94% of them found once; the top ten carry 1.3%. Sequencing used peripheral blood, obtained on day 0 of AZD1222 vaccination. These receptor sequences come from an adult in good health. CDR3s include the opening cysteine and the closing phenylalanine or tryptophan. Fields, in order: clone size, D gene, J gene, V gene, CDR3 protein, CDR3 DNA. The D gene is left open where the match is weak. A clone size is listed for some rows: how often the clone was seen (once, few, many), or a class if it is expanded.

>NA|NA|TRBJ2-2|TRBV6-5
CASGHRAQAGELFF
TGTGCCAGCGGCCACAGGGCCCAGGCCGGGGAGCTGTTTTTT
>NA|NA|TRBJ1-3|TRBV23-1
CASSQSRDNSGNTIYF
TGCGCCAGCAGTCAATCGCGCGATAACTCTGGAAACACCATATATTTT
>NA|NA|TRBJ2-2|TRBV7-9
CASSKQGSAGELFF
TGTGCCAGCAGCAAACAGGGCTCGGCCGGGGAGCTGTTTTTT
>NA|NA|TRBJ2-2|TRBV7-9
CARNGGTGELFF
TGTGCCAGAAACGGCGGCACCGGGGAGCTGTTTTTT
>NA|TRBD1|TRBJ1-5|TRBV19
CASSWTGSWPQPQHF
TGTGCCAGTAGTTGGACAGGGTCTTGGCCTCAGCCCCAGCATTTT
>NA|TRBD1|TRBJ1-1|TRBV10-2
CASRQGQGGTEAFF
TGCGCCAGCAGACAGGGACAGGGTGGCACTGAAGCTTTCTTT
>NA|NA|TRBJ2-1|TRBV27
CATAALSSYNEQFF
TGTGCCACCGCAGCCCTGAGCTCCTACAATGAGCAGTTCTTC
>NA|NA|TRBJ2-1|TRBV7-8
CASSLEPGHYFF
TGTGCCAGCAGCTTGGAACCGGGACATTATTTCTTC
>once|NA|TRBJ1-6|TRBV19
CASSRQGVLDSPLHF
TGTGCCAGTAGCCGACAAGGGGTCTTGGATTCACCCCTCCACTTT
>NA|NA|TRBJ1-5|TRBV2
CASTGATGNQPQHF
TGTGCCAGCACCGGGGCGACGGGCAATCAGCCCCAGCATTTT
>NA|NA|TRBJ1-4|TRBV19
CASSISGTTNEKLFF
TGTGCCAGTAGTATATCAGGTACAACTAATGAAAAACTGTTTTTT
>NA|NA|TRBJ2-1|TRBV6-5
CAGSDLSNHNEQFF
TGTGCCGGATCGGACCTCTCTAATCACAATGAGCAGTTCTTC
>NA|TRBD2|TRBJ2-3|TRBV6-6
CASSSTSGGATDTQYF
TGTGCCAGCAGTTCTACTAGCGGGGGGGCGACAGATACGCAGTATTTT
>NA|NA|TRBJ1-6|TRBV15
CATGDYNSPLHF
TGTGCCACCGGGGACTATAATTCACCCCTCCACTTT
>once|NA|TRBJ2-1|TRBV7-2
CASSLGLAVHNEQFF
TGTGCCAGCAGCCTGGGGCTAGCAGTTCACAATGAGCAGTTCTTC
>NA|NA|TRBJ1-5|TRBV2
CASSSGARNQPQHF
TGTGCCAGCAGTTCCGGGGCACGCAATCAGCCCCAGCATTTT
>NA|NA|TRBJ1-5|TRBV9
CASSVGDQGIAQPQHF
TGTGCCAGCAGCGTAGGAGATCAGGGGATCGCTCAGCCCCAGCATTTT
>NA|TRBD1|TRBJ1-1|TRBV7-2
CASSFNRGGGMNTEAFF
TGTGCCAGCAGCTTTAACAGGGGAGGGGGCATGAACACTGAAGCTTTCTTT
>NA|NA|TRBJ1-2|TRBV4-1
CASSQERRRFNYGYTF
TGCGCCAGCAGCCAAGAACGCCGCAGGTTCAACTATGGCTACACCTTC
>NA|TRBD1|TRBJ1-1|TRBV5-6
CASSMTGMNTEAFF
TGTGCCAGCAGCATGACAGGGATGAACACTGAAGCTTTCTTT
>NA|TRBD1|TRBJ1-5|TRBV27
CASSSRTGGNQPQHF
TGTGCCAGCAGTTCACGGACAGGGGGCAATCAGCCCCAGCATTTT
>NA|NA|TRBJ1-1|TRBV6-5
CASTKGQNTEAFF
TGTGCCAGCACAAAGGGACAGAACACTGAAGCTTTCTTT